The 27 T cell receptor beta chains in this list originate from one sample, sequenced in a study of T cells in Graves' hyperthyroidism and ophthalmopathy. Researchers amplified the TCR beta CDR3 regions from RNA transcripts. The study used the HTBI primer set for a first-round RT-PCR of the TCR CDR3. From the multiplex PCR reads, TCRdb called clonotypes with MiXCR, one entry per CDR3 protein. The table has about 720,000 distinct CDR3 sequences, about 19% seen once. The sequencing sample was made of blood. The receptors originated from a woman aged 50 to 65 with Graves' hyperthyroidism that later progressed to Graves' ophthalmopathy.

This clonotype appeared many times. The chain has TRBV20-1 and TRBJ2-7; tentatively, D is TRBD2 (7 bases). V lost 5 bases, J lost 6 bases, and 14 bases lay in between. Germline V CDR1 and CDR2: DFQATT, SNEGSKA (reference sequence). The CDR3 sequence is 12 residues long. The CDR3 nucleotides read TGCAGTGCTCAGAACAGGGAGGGCGAGCAGTACTTC. It yields the protein CSAQNREGEQYF.

The V gene is TRBV3-1, the J gene TRBJ1-6, with D tentatively TRBD1 (6 bases). Germline-derived CDR1 and CDR2 are LGHDT and YNNKEL (reference sequence). Between the trimmed V and J ends, which lost 6 bases and 1 base, there was a span of 13 bases. The CDR3 extends over 16 amino acids. DNA for the CDR3: TGTGCCAGCAGGCCGACAGGCCCTTCCTATAATTCACCCCTCCACTTT. It encodes CASRPTGPSYNSPLHF.

This chain links TRBV6-1 with TRBJ2-2, with 8 nucleotides matching TRBD1. Germline assignment: CDR1 MNHNS and CDR2 SASEGT. The CDR3 contains 15 residues. V dropped 8 bases and J dropped 0; count of bases not matched to a gene: 5. The CDR3 region has the DNA TGTGCCAGCCCGGTGACAGGGGCGAACACCGGGGAGCTGTTTTTT. Its translation is CASPVTGANTGELFF.

The sample holds a few counts of this clonotype. The chain couples TRBV6-9 to TRBJ1-6; D is unclear. The ends were cut back, 3 bases at V and 6 bases at J, with 12 bases in the middle. The germline V gene has CDR1 MNHGY and CDR2 SVAAGI. This CDR3 spans 15 amino acids. The CDR3 loop reads CASSYGEPANSPLHF. DNA for the CDR3: TGTGCCAGCAGTTACGGGGAGCCGGCTAATTCACCCCTCCACTTT.

The chain is built from TRBV7-2 and TRBJ2-1, with D possibly being TRBD2 (6 bases). Germline V lookup: CDR1 SGHTA, CDR2 FQGNSA. The ends were cut back, 0 bases at V and 9 bases at J, with 12 bases in the middle. CDR3 length: 14 amino acids. CDR3: CASSLARPGGEQFF. The CDR3 DNA reads TGTGCCAGCAGCTTAGCCCGCCCCGGGGGTGAGCAGTTCTTC.

V usage is TRBV6-1 and J usage is TRBJ1-2, with a weak D call TRBD1 (6 bases). The germline V and J ends were trimmed by 1 base and 12 bases, with 9 bases remaining between them. This CDR3 region has 11 residues. Per germline, CDR1 MNHNS and CDR2 SASEGT. CDR3 nucleotide sequence: TGTGCCAGCAGTGAAGTGGGACAAAACACCTTC. Encoded protein: CASSEVGQNTF.

The chain employs TRBV6-1 and TRBJ1-2, with 10 nucleotides matching TRBD1. Germline CDR1 reads MNHNS; CDR2 reads SASEGT. The length of the CDR3 is 13 residues. The junction had 2 bases not matched to a gene; V was cut back by 3 bases and J by 7 bases. The CDR3 loop is CASSDRDRGGYTF. The CDR3 DNA is TGTGCCAGCAGTGACCGGGACAGGGGTGGCTACACCTTC.

As concerns this clonotype: At one end the junction does not follow the germline gene, possibly because of a read error. CDR3 residues: CASSVQRGLSSYDEQFF. For the CDR3, the DNA is TGTGCCAGCAGTGTCCAGCGGGGGCTTAGCTCCTACGATGAGCAGTTCTTC. The V gene is TRBV27, the J gene TRBJ2-1; 8 bases align to TRBD2. CDR3 length: 17 amino acids. Germline V gene sequence: CDR1 MNHEY, CDR2 SMNVEV (reference sequence).

This clonotype has a handful of counts. Its ends do not fully match the called genes, so a read error is possible. J is TRBJ2-3 and V is TRBV7-7; 8 nucleotides align to TRBD1. The CDR3 runs to 15 residues. CDR1 is SSHAT and CDR2 is FNYEAQ in the germline V gene (reference sequence). The CDR3 DNA sequence: TGTGCTAGCAGCTTAGACAGGGGAAGCGCAGATACGCAGTATTTT. This sequence encodes CASSLDRGSADTQYF.

This clonotype was counted between two and nine times. J is TRBJ1-4 and V is TRBV19, with TRBD1 matching over 7 bases. V trimming: 7 bases; J trimming: 5 bases; junction bases outside the gene matches: 10. The CDR3 is 15 amino acids. Germline V gene sequence: CDR1 LNHDA, CDR2 SQIVND (reference sequence). The CDR3: CASTLSPGQNEKLFF. As DNA, the CDR3 is TGTGCCAGTACTCTTTCCCCGGGACAGAATGAAAAACTGTTTTTT.

V is TRBV5-6 and J is TRBJ2-1; D not resolved. The CDR3 length is 14 residues. Germline V gives CDR1 SGHDT, CDR2 YYEEEE. The ends were cut back, 1 base at V and 6 bases at J, with 11 bases in the middle. CDR3 bases: TGTGCCAGCAGCTTGACTCCCTCGAGCAATGAGCAGTTCTTC. Amino acids: CASSLTPSSNEQFF.

The rearrangement joins TRBV19 to TRBJ2-5; no definite D call. The CDR3 loop spans 16 amino acids. Trimming removed 1 base at V and 5 bases at J, with 17 bases between. Germline V gene lookup returns CDR1 LNHDA and CDR2 SQIVND (reference sequence). CDR3 sequence (DNA): TGTGCCAGTAGTATAGCATCCGGGTCCTCTGGGGAGACCCAGTACTTC. Its translation is CASSIASGSSGETQYF.

In its sample, this clonotype was seen many times. CDR3 nucleotides: TGCAGCGTTGGACCTAATGGGGCGTGGGAGACCCAGTACTTC. Translating it yields CSVGPNGAWETQYF. The chain is built from TRBV29-1 and TRBJ2-5, with D possibly TRBD1 on 5 matching bases. Germline CDR1 SQVTM, CDR2 ANQGSEA. The CDR3 extends over 14 amino acids. Between the trimmed V and J ends, which lost 4 bases and 5 bases, there was a span of 17 bases.

This clonotype was seen a handful of times. The chain couples TRBV15 to TRBJ2-7; 7 nucleotides match TRBD1. The germline V gene encodes CDR1 LNHNV and CDR2 YYDKDF (reference sequence). V lost 0 bases, J lost 3 bases, and 8 bases stayed unmatched. The CDR3 consists of 16 residues. The CDR3 DNA follows: TGTGCCACCAGCAGAGATTGGAGACAGGGTGGCTACGAGCAGTACTTC. Amino acid sequence: CATSRDWRQGGYEQYF.

This clonotype was observed many times. CDR3 amino acids: CASSVGLGNQPQHF. CDR3 sequence (DNA): TGTGCCAGCAGCGTAGGTTTGGGGAATCAGCCCCAGCATTTT. The chain employs TRBV9 and TRBJ1-5; no definite D call. The V end lost 0 bases, the J end lost 4 bases, and 8 bases lay between the germline ends. CDR3 size: 14 residues. CDR1 and CDR2 from the germline V gene are SGDLS and YYNGEE.

This clonotype appeared many times. The chain is built from TRBV12-3 or TRBV12-4 and TRBJ1-4, with 8 bases lining up with TRBD1. With 7 bases clipped from V and 8 bases from J, the junction kept 12 bases outside the gene matches. This CDR3 has 15 amino acids. The CDR3 region has the DNA TGTGCCAGCAACTCAGGACAGGGATCATTCGAAAAACTGTTTTTT. Translation: CASNSGQGSFEKLFF.

This clonotype was counted many times. CDR3 protein: CASSFRTESMNTEAFF. The CDR3 coding sequence is TGCGCCAGCAGCTTTCGGACGGAAAGCATGAACACTGAAGCTTTCTTT. This chain links TRBV5-1 with TRBJ1-1; D is ambiguous. V shed 2 bases and J shed 0 bases, with 14 bases lying between them. The CDR3 runs 16 residues. Germline loops: CDR1 SGHRS, CDR2 YFSETQ.

About this clonotype: The junction departs from the called germline gene at one end, perhaps through a read error. The V call is TRBV19, the J call TRBJ2-2; the match to TRBD1 covers 10 bases. This CDR3 spans 18 amino acids. The germline CDR1 and CDR2 sequences are LNHDA and SQIVND (reference sequence). For the CDR3, the DNA is TGTGCCAGTAGCTCCTCCGGGACAGGGGCGTTCAGCACCCGGGAGCTGTTTTTT. Its protein product is CASSSSGTGAFSTRELFF. The complete variable domain, with remaining parts taken from reference TRBV19 and TRBJ2-2, reads DGGITQSPKYLFRKEGQNVTLSCEQNLNHDAMYWYRQDPGQGLRLIYYSQIVNDFQKGDIAEGYSVSREKKESFPLTVTSAQKNPTAFYLCASSSSGTGAFSTRELFFGEGSRLTVL.

The rearrangement links TRBV7-2 to TRBJ1-1; 7 bases align to TRBD1. This CDR3 spans 15 amino acids. J was trimmed by 4 bases and V by 1 base; bases with no gene match: 6. Germline assignment: CDR1 SGHTA and CDR2 FQGNSA. The CDR3 sequence is CASSLDLAGGTEAFF. The CDR3 DNA reads as TGTGCCAGCAGCTTAGATCTCGCAGGGGGCACTGAAGCTTTCTTT.

The genes are TRBV27 and TRBJ1-1; D remains ambiguous. Germline CDR1 is MNHEY and CDR2 is SMNVEV (reference sequence). V lost 8 bases and J lost 4, with 17 bases in between. This CDR3 comprises 14 residues. CDR3 DNA: TGTGCCAGCGACTTTAGGGCGGGCCGCACTGAAGCTTTCTTT. Translated: CASDFRAGRTEAFF.

Only a few counts were recorded for this clonotype. V gene TRBV3-1 combines with J gene TRBJ2-5; D gene ambiguous. The CDR3 length is 16 residues. Germline V lookup: CDR1 LGHDT, CDR2 YNNKEL (reference sequence). V was cut by 0 bases and J by 3 bases, with 14 bases left in between. The CDR3 spells CASSQDQERLEETQYF. The CDR3 DNA reads as TGTGCCAGCAGCCAAGATCAGGAGCGACTGGAAGAGACCCAGTACTTC.

To note about this clonotype: A read error is possible here, since a much larger clone lies one base away. The chain uses TRBV30 and TRBJ2-7, with D possibly being TRBD1 (5 bases). The CDR3 is made up of 12 amino acids. V gave up 4 bases and J gave up 6 bases, with 13 bases separating them. Germline CDR1 reads GTSNPN; CDR2 reads SVGIG (reference sequence). CDR3 in amino acids: CAWTVRVSEQYF. The DNA for the CDR3 is TGTGCCTGGACGGTCAGGGTCTCCGAGCAGTACTTC.

V and J are TRBV6-9 and TRBJ1-2; perhaps TRBD1 as D (6 bases). V lost 2 bases and J 8 bases, leaving 12 bases between the germline ends. This CDR3 comprises 13 residues. Germline values: CDR1 MNHGY, CDR2 SVAAGI. This CDR3 is CASSYGQIRGYTF. Here the CDR3 DNA reads TGTGCCAGCAGTTATGGACAGATTAGGGGCTACACCTTC.

This clonotype was seen at least ten times. The V gene is TRBV12-3 or TRBV12-4, the J gene TRBJ2-7; unclear D gene. The CDR3 runs 13 residues. V was cut by 0 bases and J by 3 bases, with 6 bases left in between. The CDR3 loop reads CASSLAADYEQYF. Written as DNA, the CDR3 is TGTGCCAGCAGTTTAGCGGCAGACTACGAGCAGTACTTC.

This clonotype was detected a few times. The chain carries TRBV12-3 or TRBV12-4 and TRBJ1-6; no reliable D call. The CDR3 covers 17 residues. Trimming left V 1 base short and J 6 bases short, with 16 bases between. This chain's CDR3 is CASSLGLFRGINSPLHF. As DNA, the CDR3 is TGTGCCAGCAGTTTAGGACTATTTCGGGGTATTAATTCACCCCTCCACTTT.

V is TRBV18 and J is TRBJ2-2; tentatively, D is TRBD1 (6 bases). V was cut by 4 bases and J by 0 bases, with 12 bases left in between. The CDR3 runs to 16 residues. In germline, CDR1 is KGHSH, CDR2 LQKENI. The CDR3 protein is CASSQDSPANTGELFF. In DNA form, the CDR3 reads TGTGCCAGCTCACAGGACAGCCCCGCGAACACCGGGGAGCTGTTTTTT.

J is TRBJ2-6 and V is TRBV5-1, with unresolved D. Trimming cost V 6 bases and J 0 bases, with 7 bases left between them. The CDR3 totals 14 residues. Germline V gene sequence: CDR1 SGHRS, CDR2 YFSETQ. The CDR3 loop is CASKLISGANVLTF. CDR3 coding DNA: TGCGCCAGCAAATTAATCTCTGGGGCCAACGTCCTGACTTTC.